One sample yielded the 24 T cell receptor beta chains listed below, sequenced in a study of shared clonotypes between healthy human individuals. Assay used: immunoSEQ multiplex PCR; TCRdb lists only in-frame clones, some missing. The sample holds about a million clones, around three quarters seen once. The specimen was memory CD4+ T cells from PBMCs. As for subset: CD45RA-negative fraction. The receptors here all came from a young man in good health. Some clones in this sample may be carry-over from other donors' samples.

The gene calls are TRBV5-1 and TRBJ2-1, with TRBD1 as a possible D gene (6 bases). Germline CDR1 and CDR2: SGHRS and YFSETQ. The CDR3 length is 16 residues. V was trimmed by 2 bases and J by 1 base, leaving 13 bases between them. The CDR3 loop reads CASSLSPQGSYNEQFF. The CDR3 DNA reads TGCGCCAGCAGCTTATCTCCTCAGGGGTCCTACAATGAGCAGTTCTTC.

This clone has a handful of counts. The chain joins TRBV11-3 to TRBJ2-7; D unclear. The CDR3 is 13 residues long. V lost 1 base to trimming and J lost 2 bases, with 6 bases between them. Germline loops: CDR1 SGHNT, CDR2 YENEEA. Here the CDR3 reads CASSLGRTYEQYF. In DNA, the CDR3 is TGTGCCAGCAGCTTAGGTCGGACCTACGAGCAGTACTTC.

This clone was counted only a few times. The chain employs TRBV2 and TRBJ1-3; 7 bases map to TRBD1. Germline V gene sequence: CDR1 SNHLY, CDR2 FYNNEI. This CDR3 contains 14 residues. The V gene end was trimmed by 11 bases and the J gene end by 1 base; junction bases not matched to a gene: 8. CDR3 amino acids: CADGGRGSGNTIYF. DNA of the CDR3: TGTGCCGACGGGGGCAGGGGGTCTGGAAACACCATATATTTT. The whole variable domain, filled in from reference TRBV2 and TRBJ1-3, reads EPEVTQTPSHQVTQMGQEVILRCVPISNHLYFYWYRQILGQKVEFLVSFYNNEISEKSEIFDDQFSVERPDGSNFTLKIRSTKLEDSAMYFCADGGRGSGNTIYFGEGSWLTVV.

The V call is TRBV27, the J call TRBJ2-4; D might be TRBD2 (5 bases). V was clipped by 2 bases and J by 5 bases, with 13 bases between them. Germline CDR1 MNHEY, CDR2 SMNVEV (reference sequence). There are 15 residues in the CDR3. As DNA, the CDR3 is TGTGCCAGCAGTTTAATGTCTAGCCCGGAAAACATTCAGTACTTC. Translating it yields CASSLMSSPENIQYF.

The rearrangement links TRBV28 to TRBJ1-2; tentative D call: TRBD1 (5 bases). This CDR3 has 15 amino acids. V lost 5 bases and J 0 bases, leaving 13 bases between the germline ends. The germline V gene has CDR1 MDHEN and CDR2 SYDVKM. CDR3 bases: TGTGCCAGCAGTACATGGACATCGGCTAACTATGGCTACACCTTC. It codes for CASSTWTSANYGYTF.

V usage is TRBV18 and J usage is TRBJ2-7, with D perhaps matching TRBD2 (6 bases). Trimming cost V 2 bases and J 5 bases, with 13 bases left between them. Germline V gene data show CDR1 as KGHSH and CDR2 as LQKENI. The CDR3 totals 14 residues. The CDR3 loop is CASSPSAGFDEQYF. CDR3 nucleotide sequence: TGTGCCAGCTCACCATCGGCGGGATTCGACGAGCAGTACTTC. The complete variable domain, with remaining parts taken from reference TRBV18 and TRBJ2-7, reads NAGVMQNPRHLVRRRGQEARLRCSPMKGHSHVYWYRQLPEEGLKFMVYLQKENIIDESGMPKERFSAEFPKEGPSILRIQQVVRGDSAAYFCASSPSAGFDEQYFGPGTRLTVT.

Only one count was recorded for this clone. CDR3 in DNA: TGTGCCAGCAGCTTGGCTCGAGCGGGTGGCTACAATGAGCAGTTCTTC. Translated, it gives CASSLARAGGYNEQFF. This chain uses TRBV5-4 with TRBJ2-1, with D perhaps matching TRBD2 (6 bases). The ends were cut back, 0 bases at V and 3 bases at J, with 13 bases in the middle. Germline V gives CDR1 SGHNT, CDR2 YYREEE (reference sequence). This CDR3 has 16 residues.

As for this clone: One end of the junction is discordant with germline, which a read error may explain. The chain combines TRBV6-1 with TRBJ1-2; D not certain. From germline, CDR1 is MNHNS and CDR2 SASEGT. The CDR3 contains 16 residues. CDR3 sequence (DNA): TGTGCCAGCCGTGAGATGATCGGGGTCCAGATAGGTGGCTACACCTTC. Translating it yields CASREMIGVQIGGYTF.

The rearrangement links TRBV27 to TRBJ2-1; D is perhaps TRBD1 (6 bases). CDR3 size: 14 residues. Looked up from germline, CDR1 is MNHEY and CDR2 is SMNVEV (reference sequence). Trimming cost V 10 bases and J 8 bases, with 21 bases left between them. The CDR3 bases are TGTGCCACAACGCTCAGGGGAGCTAGTTATGAGCAGTTCTTC. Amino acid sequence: CATTLRGASYEQFF.

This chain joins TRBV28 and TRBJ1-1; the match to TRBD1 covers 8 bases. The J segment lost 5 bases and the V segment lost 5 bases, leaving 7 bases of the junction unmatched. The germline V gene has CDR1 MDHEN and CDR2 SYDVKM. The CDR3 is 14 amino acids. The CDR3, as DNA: TGTGCCAGCAGTCAAAGACAGGGGTCTACTGAAGCTTTCTTT. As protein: CASSQRQGSTEAFF. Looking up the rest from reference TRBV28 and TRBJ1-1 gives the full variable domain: DVKVTQSSRYLVKRTGEKVFLECVQDMDHENMFWYRQDPGLGLRLIYFSYDVKMKEKGDIPEGYSVSREKKERFSLILESASTNQTSMYLCASSQRQGSTEAFFGQGTRLTVV.

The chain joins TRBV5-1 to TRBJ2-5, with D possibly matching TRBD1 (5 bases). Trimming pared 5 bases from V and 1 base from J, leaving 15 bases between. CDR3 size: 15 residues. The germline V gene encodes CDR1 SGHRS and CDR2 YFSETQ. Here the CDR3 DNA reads TGCGCCAGCAGTTCCGGACACCTCATCCAAGAGACCCAGTACTTC. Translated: CASSSGHLIQETQYF.

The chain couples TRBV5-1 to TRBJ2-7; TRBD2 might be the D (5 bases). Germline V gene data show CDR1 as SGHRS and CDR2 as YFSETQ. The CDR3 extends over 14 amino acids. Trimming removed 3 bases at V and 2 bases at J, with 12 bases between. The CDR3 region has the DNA TGCGCCAGCAGCTATCTGGACTCAGCCTACGAGCAGTACTTC. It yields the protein CASSYLDSAYEQYF.

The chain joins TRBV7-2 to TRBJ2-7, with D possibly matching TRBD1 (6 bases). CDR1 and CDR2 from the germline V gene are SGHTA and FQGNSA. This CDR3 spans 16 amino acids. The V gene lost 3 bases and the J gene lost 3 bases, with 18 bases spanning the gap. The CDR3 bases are TGTGCCAGCAGCTTTGAGGGGGTGAGGGGCGACTACGAGCAGTACTTC. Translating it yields CASSFEGVRGDYEQYF. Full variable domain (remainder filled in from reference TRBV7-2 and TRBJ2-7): GAGVSQSPSNKVTEKGKDVELRCDPISGHTALYWYRQSLGQGLEFLIYFQGNSAPDKSGLPSDRFSAERTGGSVSTLTIQRTQQEDSAVYLCASSFEGVRGDYEQYFGPGTRLTVT.

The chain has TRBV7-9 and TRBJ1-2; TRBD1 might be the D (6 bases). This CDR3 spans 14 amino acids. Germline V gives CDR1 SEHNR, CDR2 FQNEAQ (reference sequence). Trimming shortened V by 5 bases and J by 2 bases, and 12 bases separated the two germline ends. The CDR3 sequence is CASSLQGDNYGYTF. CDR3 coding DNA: TGTGCCAGCAGCCTACAGGGAGACAACTATGGCTACACCTTC.

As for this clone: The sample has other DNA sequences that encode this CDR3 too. CDR3 loop: CASSESLNTEAFF. The DNA of the CDR3 is TGCGCCAGCAGTGAAAGTTTGAACACTGAAGCTTTCTTT. V is TRBV10-1 and J is TRBJ1-1; no definite D call. V lost 3 bases and J lost 0, with 5 bases in between. This CDR3 has 13 residues. Looked up from germline, CDR1 is WNHNN and CDR2 is SYGVQD (reference sequence).

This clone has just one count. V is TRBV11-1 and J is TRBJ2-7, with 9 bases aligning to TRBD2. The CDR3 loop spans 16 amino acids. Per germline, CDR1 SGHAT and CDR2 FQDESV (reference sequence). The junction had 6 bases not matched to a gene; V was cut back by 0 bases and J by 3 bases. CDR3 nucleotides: TGTGCCAGCAGCTTAGCAAGGACTAGCGAGGGCTACGAGCAGTACTTC. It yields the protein CASSLARTSEGYEQYF.

The CDR3 DNA reads as TGCGCCAGCAGCTCTCAGGGGCAGCGTGAAGAGACCCAGTACTTC. This translates into CASSSQGQREETQYF. V is TRBV5-1 and J is TRBJ2-5; possible D gene TRBD1, 6 bases. The ends were cut back, 3 bases at V and 3 bases at J, with 15 bases in the middle. The CDR3 sequence is 15 residues long. CDR1 and CDR2 (germline): SGHRS, YFSETQ.

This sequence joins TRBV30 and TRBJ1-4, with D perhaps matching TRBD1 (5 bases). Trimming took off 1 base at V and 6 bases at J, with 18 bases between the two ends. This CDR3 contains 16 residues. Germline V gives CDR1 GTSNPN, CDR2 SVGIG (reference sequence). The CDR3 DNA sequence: TGTGCCTGGAGTGCTAGTAGGACACCCGGTTATGAAAAACTGTTTTTT. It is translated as CAWSASRTPGYEKLFF.

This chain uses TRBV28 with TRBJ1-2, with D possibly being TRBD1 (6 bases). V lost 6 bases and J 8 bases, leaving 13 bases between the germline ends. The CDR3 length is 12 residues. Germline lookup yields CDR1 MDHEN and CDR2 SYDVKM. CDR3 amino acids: CASSSPQGGYTF. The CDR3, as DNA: TGTGCCAGCAGCTCCCCCCAGGGGGGCTACACCTTC.

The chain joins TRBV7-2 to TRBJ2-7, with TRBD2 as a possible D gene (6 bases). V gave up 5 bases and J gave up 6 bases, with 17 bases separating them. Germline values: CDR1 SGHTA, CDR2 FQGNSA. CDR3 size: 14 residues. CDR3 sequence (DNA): TGTGCCAGCAGCCAAGATTGGACTACCGTCGAGCAGTACTTC. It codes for CASSQDWTTVEQYF.

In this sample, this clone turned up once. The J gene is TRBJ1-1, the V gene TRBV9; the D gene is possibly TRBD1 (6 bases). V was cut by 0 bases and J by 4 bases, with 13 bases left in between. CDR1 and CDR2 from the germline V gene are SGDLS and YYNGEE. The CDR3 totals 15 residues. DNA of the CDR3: TGTGCCAGCAGCGTAGCGGGCAGGGGCGGCACTGAAGCTTTCTTT. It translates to CASSVAGRGGTEAFF.

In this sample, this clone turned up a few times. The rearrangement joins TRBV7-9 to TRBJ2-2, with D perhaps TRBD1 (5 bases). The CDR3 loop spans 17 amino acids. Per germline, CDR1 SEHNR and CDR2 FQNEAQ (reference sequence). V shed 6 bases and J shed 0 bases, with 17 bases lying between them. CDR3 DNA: TGTGCCAGCAGTCTTACAGCTGGGGCGACGAACACCGGGGAGCTGTTTTTT. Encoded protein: CASSLTAGATNTGELFF.

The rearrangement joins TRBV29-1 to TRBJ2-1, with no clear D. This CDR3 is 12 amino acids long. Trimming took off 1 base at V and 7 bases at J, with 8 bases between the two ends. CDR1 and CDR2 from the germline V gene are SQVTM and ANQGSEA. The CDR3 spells CSVEGNYNEQFF. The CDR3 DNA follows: TGCAGCGTTGAAGGGAATTATAATGAGCAGTTCTTC.

CDR3 coding DNA: TGTGCCAGCAGTGTTGGTGGGCATGATCCTGGAAACACCATATATTTT. Its translation is CASSVGGHDPGNTIYF. The rearrangement uses TRBV6-1 and TRBJ1-3; D unresolved. CDR1 MNHNS and CDR2 SASEGT come from the germline V gene. The CDR3 contains 16 residues. Trimming removed 4 bases at V and 2 bases at J, with 15 bases between.